This T cell receptor (beta chain) stems from a study of graft-versus-host responses after intestinal transplantation. Study details: Anti-thymocyte globulin served as induction for all recipients, who then took tacrolimus and steroids for approximately three years. Notes on the study in general: Recipient marrow harbored GvH clones, some of which surfaced first in ileum or blood. Peak GvH clone levels in circulation were associated with early post-transplant HvG declines.

Notes on this clone: Its specificity is unknown.

The germline V and J ends were trimmed by 2 bases and 5 bases, with 10 bases remaining between them. Germline CDR1 SGHNT, CDR2 YYREEE (reference sequence). The CDR3 is 13 residues long. Using immunoSEQ multiplex PCR, the repertoire was profiled, and TCRdb retains in-frame clones only, with some absent. The sample lists around 100,000 clones, roughly 93% seen once, with roughly 1.2% in the top ten. V gene TRBV5-4 combines with J gene TRBJ2-5; D not certain. The starting material was unstimulated CD8+ T cells sorted from spleen or lymph node cells, obtained before intestinal transplant. The TCR comes from a human donor who received an intestinal transplant. CDR3 protein: CASSFRGRETQYF. The CDR3 DNA is TGTGCCAGCAGCTTTCGTGGGCGGGAGACCCAGTACTTC.